This TCR beta chain is drawn from a study of blood T cell repertoires in COVID-19. Study information: Some COVID-19 samples were acute and others convalescent; all came from the United States, Italy and Spain.

This CDR3 comprises 15 residues. As originally analysed: For nucleated cells, counts were estimated from reference gene primer amplification. The table came from immunoSEQ multiplex PCR; TCRdb's copy has only in-frame clones and leaves some out. The V and J calls and clone size come from that table; D and trimming were worked out from the DNA. The sample holds some 63,000 clones, 65% to 80% seen once. This clonotype originated in a human donor in a cohort sampled during active COVID-19. Sample: peripheral blood. The chain employs TRBV21-1 and TRBJ1-5. TRBV21-1 is classified as a pseudogene. The CDR3 loop is CASSNQRDSNQPQHF. In DNA form, the CDR3 reads TGTGCCAGCAGCAATCAACGGGATAGCAATCAGCCCCAGCATTTT.